Sequencing of this TCR beta chain was carried out in a study of regulatory T cells in long-lasting Graves disease. This clonotype was detected a few times. The antigen is undetermined. Study outcomes and limitations: Persistent cases favored TRBV28, TRBJ1-2 and TRBJ2-5.

TCR beta libraries were built with iRepertoire HTBI primers and Arm-PCR of CDR3 regions. MiXCR, applied by TCRdb to the multiplex PCR reads, yields one record per CDR3 protein. The sample carries 580,000 or so distinct CDR3 sequences, roughly 15% recorded once. Indicated time point: newly diagnosed GD, antithyroid drugs for less than 3 months. PBMCs provided the RNA from which the TCR library was made. The V and J ends lost 0 bases and 1 base, in that order; junction bases with no gene match: 5. The CDR3 runs to 16 residues. CDR1 is LGHDT, CDR2 YNNKEL, per germline (reference sequence). The sample was also linked to a second study, of T cells in Graves' hyperthyroidism and ophthalmopathy. From that second work: Graves' hyperthyroidism qualified as stable when ophthalmopathy did not progress within 18 months. Ophthalmopathy could be told apart from stable hyperthyroidism with a 13 V-J model.

This clonotype was sampled from a young man with Graves disease. This chain links TRBV3-1 with TRBJ2-5, with TRBD2 identical over 7 bases. The sequences come from peripheral blood mononuclear cells (PBMCs), collected at new diagnosis, from a patient treated with antithyroid drugs. The chain's CDR3 is CASSQEGGTVQETQYF. Here the CDR3 DNA reads TGTGCCAGCAGCCAAGAGGGGGGGACGGTCCAAGAGACCCAGTACTTC.